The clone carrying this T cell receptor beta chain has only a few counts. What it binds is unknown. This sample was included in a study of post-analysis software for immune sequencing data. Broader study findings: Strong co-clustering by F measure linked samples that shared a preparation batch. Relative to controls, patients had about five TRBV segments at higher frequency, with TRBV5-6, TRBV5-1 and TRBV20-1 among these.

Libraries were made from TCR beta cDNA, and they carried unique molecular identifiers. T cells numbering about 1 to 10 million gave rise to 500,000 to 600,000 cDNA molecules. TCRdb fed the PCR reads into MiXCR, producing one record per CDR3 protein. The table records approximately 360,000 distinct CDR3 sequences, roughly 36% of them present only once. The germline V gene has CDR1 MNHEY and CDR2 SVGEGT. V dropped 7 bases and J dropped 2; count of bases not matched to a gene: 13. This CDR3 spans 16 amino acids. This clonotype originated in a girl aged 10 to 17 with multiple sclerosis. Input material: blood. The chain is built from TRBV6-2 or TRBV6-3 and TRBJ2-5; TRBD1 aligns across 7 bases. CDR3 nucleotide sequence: TGTGCCAGCACCAAAGGGACAGCAAGCTTTCAAGAGACCCAGTACTTC. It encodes CASTKGTASFQETQYF.